Below, 24 T cell receptor beta chains from the same sample are listed, as sequenced in a study of blood T cell repertoires in COVID-19. Profiling relied on immunoSEQ multiplex PCR, and the TCRdb table lists in-frame clones only, not all of them. The sample holds roughly 180,000 clones, roughly 90% seen once. The sequencing sample was made of peripheral blood. These receptors were taken from a man aged 65 to 85 with active or convalescent COVID-19.

The chain joins TRBV28 to TRBJ2-7; 8 bases agree with TRBD2. The trim removed 3 bases at V and 5 bases at J, leaving 6 bases unmatched. This CDR3 spans 14 amino acids. Germline V gene sequence: CDR1 MDHEN, CDR2 SYDVKM. DNA of the CDR3: TGTGCCAGCAGTTTTAGCGGCGGGAGGAACGAGCAGTACTTC. This codes for CASSFSGGRNEQYF.

The chain couples TRBV29-1 to TRBJ1-4; D is unresolved. The length of the CDR3 is 14 residues. The V gene lost 4 bases and the J gene lost 0 bases, with 9 bases spanning the gap. Germline V gives CDR1 SQVTM, CDR2 ANQGSEA. The CDR3 DNA reads as TGCAGCGTTGGAGGCTACGCAACTAATGAAAAACTGTTTTTT. Translation: CSVGGYATNEKLFF.

The V and J genes are TRBV5-5 and TRBJ2-1; the D gene is possibly TRBD2 (7 bases). CDR3 size: 19 residues. V shed 5 bases and J shed 4 bases, with 28 bases lying between them. CDR1 and CDR2 (germline): SGHKS, YYEKEE (reference sequence). The CDR3 is CASRLDVFRGANSYNEQFF. The CDR3, as DNA: TGTGCCAGCAGACTGGATGTATTTCGGGGGGCGAATTCATACAATGAGCAGTTCTTC.

This clone showed up just a few times. This chain links TRBV7-2 with TRBJ2-2; 7 nucleotides agree with TRBD2. Trimming at V came to 6 bases and at J to 4 bases, leaving 11 bases not matched to a gene. The germline V gene encodes CDR1 SGHTA and CDR2 FQGNSA. The length of the CDR3 is 16 residues. The CDR3 reads CASSSPAGVFTGELFF. The DNA for the CDR3 is TGTGCCAGCAGTAGCCCTGCGGGAGTTTTCACCGGGGAGCTGTTTTTT. Supplemented by reference TRBV7-2 and TRBJ2-2, the full variable domain reads GAGVSQSPSNKVTEKGKDVELRCDPISGHTALYWYRQSLGQGLEFLIYFQGNSAPDKSGLPSDRFSAERTGGSVSTLTIQRTQQEDSAVYLCASSSPAGVFTGELFFGEGSRLTVL.

The gene calls are TRBV5-8 and TRBJ2-1, with D possibly being TRBD1 (6 bases). CDR1 is SGHTS, CDR2 YDEGEE, per germline. The CDR3 sequence is 14 residues long. Trimming stripped 0 bases from V and 6 bases from J, with 10 bases between. CDR3 nucleotides: TGTGCCAGCAGCTTGGACAGGGTCTCCAATGAGCAGTTCTTC. The encoded protein is CASSLDRVSNEQFF. Combining the CDR3 with reference TRBV5-8 and TRBJ2-1 gives the whole variable domain EAGVTQSPTHLIKTRGQQATLRCSPISGHTSVYWYQQALGLGLQFLLWYDEGEERNRGNFPPRFSGRQFPNYSSELNVNALELEDSALYLCASSLDRVSNEQFFGPGTRLTVL.

The chain carries TRBV7-3 and TRBJ1-1; perhaps TRBD1 as D (6 bases). Between the trimmed V and J ends, which lost 4 bases and 1 base, there was a span of 10 bases. Germline values: CDR1 SGHTA, CDR2 FQGTGA. The CDR3 totals 14 residues. CDR3 protein: CASSSQGANTEAFF. CDR3 nucleotide sequence: TGTGCCAGCAGCTCACAGGGAGCGAACACTGAAGCTTTCTTT.

This clone was seen more than once but under ten times. The rearrangement joins TRBV10-1 to TRBJ2-1, with 11 nucleotides matching TRBD1. This CDR3 spans 14 amino acids. The V segment lost 5 bases and the J segment 8 bases; nucleotides outside the gene matches: 5. Germline loops: CDR1 WNHNN, CDR2 SYGVQD (reference sequence). The chain's CDR3 is CASSRDRGKDEQFF. The CDR3 coding sequence is TGCGCCAGCAGTAGGGACAGGGGGAAGGATGAGCAGTTCTTC.

The V gene is TRBV30, the J gene TRBJ1-2; tentatively, D is TRBD1 (5 bases). Germline V gene lookup returns CDR1 GTSNPN and CDR2 SVGIG (reference sequence). Trimming took off 4 bases at V and 4 bases at J, with 19 bases between the two ends. There are 15 residues in the CDR3. The CDR3: CAWTTRAAGLYGYTF. The CDR3 bases are TGTGCCTGGACAACGAGGGCAGCGGGACTCTATGGCTACACCTTC.

This chain joins TRBV9 and TRBJ2-3; D is perhaps TRBD1 (6 bases). The CDR3 contains 14 residues. V was trimmed by 4 bases and J by 7 bases, leaving 16 bases between them. Germline assignment: CDR1 SGDLS and CDR2 YYNGEE. Written as DNA, the CDR3 is TGTGCCAGCAGCTCCCGACAGGCCCGCCATACGCAGTATTTT. Translated, it gives CASSSRQARHTQYF.

The V gene is TRBV5-1, the J gene TRBJ1-3, with TRBD1 matching over 7 bases. The germline V gene encodes CDR1 SGHRS and CDR2 YFSETQ. V shed 0 bases, J shed 7 bases, and the junction held 7 bases outside the gene matches. The CDR3 spans 15 residues. The CDR3 coding sequence is TGCGCCAGCAGCTTGGATGGACAGGAGGTCAACACCATATATTTT. Translating gives CASSLDGQEVNTIYF.

This chain joins TRBV7-8 and TRBJ1-5; no firm D call. The germline gives CDR1 SGHVS, CDR2 FQNEAQ. V lost 1 base and J lost 7, with 8 bases in between. The CDR3 totals 13 residues. CDR3: CASSLGAAQPQHF. The CDR3 coding sequence is TGTGCCAGCAGCTTAGGAGCCGCACAGCCCCAGCATTTT.

This sequence joins TRBV28 and TRBJ2-7, with 12 bases fitting TRBD2. The germline gives CDR1 MDHEN, CDR2 SYDVKM. The ends lost 6 bases at V and 2 bases at J; junction bases unmatched: 8. The CDR3 loop spans 16 amino acids. CDR3 in DNA: TGTGCCAGCAGCCCCCCGACTAGCGGGAGACCCTACGAGCAGTACTTC. It specifies CASSPPTSGRPYEQYF.

There are a few counts of this clone. The chain couples TRBV6-5 to TRBJ1-5; perhaps TRBD1 as D (5 bases). The CDR3 is 14 amino acids. Trimming took off 8 bases at V and 6 bases at J, with 17 bases between the two ends. The germline V gene has CDR1 MNHEY and CDR2 SVGAGI. CDR3 DNA: TGTGCCAGCGGCCCCAGGGATCCCCGTCAGCCCCAGCATTTT. Translation gives CASGPRDPRQPQHF.

This clone was seen a handful of times. The chain is built from TRBV5-5 and TRBJ1-2, with D perhaps matching TRBD1 (6 bases). This CDR3 has 13 amino acids. Trimming pared 6 bases from V and 2 bases from J, leaving 11 bases between. The V gene's germline CDR1 is SGHKS and CDR2 YYEKEE (reference sequence). CDR3 nucleotides: TGTGCCAGCACCCGGACAGAGAACTATGGCTACACCTTC. This sequence encodes CASTRTENYGYTF.

In this sample, this clone turned up many times. V gene TRBV5-6 combines with J gene TRBJ2-7; D ambiguous. CDR3 length: 13 amino acids. Trimming removed 1 base at V and 0 bases at J, with 5 bases between. Germline assignment: CDR1 SGHDT and CDR2 YYEEEE. CDR3 sequence (DNA): TGTGCCAGCAGCTTGCTCGGCTCCTACGAGCAGTACTTC. Protein sequence: CASSLLGSYEQYF. The full variable domain, with the rest looked up from reference TRBV5-6 and TRBJ2-7, is DAGVTQSPTHLIKTRGQQVTLRCSPKSGHDTVSWYQQALGQGPQFIFQYYEEEERQRGNFPDRFSGHQFPNYSSELNVNALLLGDSALYLCASSLLGSYEQYFGPGTRLTVT.

The rearrangement uses TRBV7-2 and TRBJ1-3; D is undetermined. CDR3 length: 13 amino acids. From germline, CDR1 is SGHTA and CDR2 FQGNSA. V lost 2 bases and J lost 4, with 6 bases in between. The CDR3 sequence: CASSLWPGNTIYF. The CDR3 coding sequence is TGTGCCAGCAGCTTATGGCCCGGAAACACCATATATTTT.

In this sample, this clone turned up a few times. The chain uses TRBV5-6 and TRBJ1-2, with 8 bases identical to TRBD1. This CDR3 spans 14 amino acids. CDR1 is SGHDT and CDR2 is YYEEEE in the germline V gene. V gave up 3 bases and J gave up 2 bases; unmatched junction bases: 3. The CDR3 region has the DNA TGTGCCAGCAGCTCAAGACAGGGGAACTATGGCTACACCTTC. Translated: CASSSRQGNYGYTF. The full variable domain, completed using reference TRBV5-6 and TRBJ1-2, is DAGVTQSPTHLIKTRGQQVTLRCSPKSGHDTVSWYQQALGQGPQFIFQYYEEEERQRGNFPDRFSGHQFPNYSSELNVNALLLGDSALYLCASSSRQGNYGYTFGSGTRLTVV.

The chain has TRBV4-3 and TRBJ1-2; no reliable D call. V was clipped by 3 bases and J by 8 bases, with 16 bases between them. This CDR3 has 14 amino acids. CDR1 LGHNA and CDR2 YSLEER come from the germline V gene. The CDR3 bases are TGCGCCAGCAGCCAGAACCCGGAGGGCAGCGGCTACACCTTC. It codes for CASSQNPEGSGYTF.

In this sample, this clone turned up a few times. The V gene is TRBV18, the J gene TRBJ1-6; no clear D gene. Germline values: CDR1 KGHSH, CDR2 LQKENI. With 1 base removed from V and 13 bases from J, the gap between germline ends came to 14 bases. The CDR3 totals 14 residues. CDR3: CASSPRLEAFPLHF. CDR3 coding DNA: TGTGCCAGCTCACCACGGCTCGAGGCCTTCCCCCTCCACTTT.

This rearrangement joins TRBV7-3 to TRBJ2-1, with 7 bases that match TRBD2. Looked up from germline, CDR1 is SGHTA and CDR2 is FQGTGA. This CDR3 is 13 amino acids long. J was trimmed by 4 bases and V by 8 bases; bases with no gene match: 5. Here the CDR3 DNA reads TGTGCCAGCGGGGCTAGCGGTTACAATGAGCAGTTCTTC. Translation gives CASGASGYNEQFF.

This clone was observed a single time. J is TRBJ2-1 and V is TRBV6-5, with TRBD1 matching 8 bases. V lost 7 bases to trimming and J lost 0 bases; unmatched junction nucleotides: 5. The germline gives CDR1 MNHEY, CDR2 SVGAGI. There are 15 residues in the CDR3. The CDR3 is CASIRTGSSYNEQFF. In DNA, the CDR3 is TGTGCCAGCATTCGGACAGGGAGCTCCTACAATGAGCAGTTCTTC.

This clone appeared once. The chain links TRBV19 to TRBJ1-3; the D gene is possibly TRBD1 (6 bases). CDR3 length equals 17 residues. Trimming shortened V by 3 bases and J by 0 bases, and 15 bases separated the two germline ends. Germline V lookup: CDR1 LNHDA, CDR2 SQIVND (reference sequence). DNA for the CDR3: TGTGCCAGTAGTATCTCCATCGACAGGAACTCTGGAAACACCATATATTTT. Its protein product is CASSISIDRNSGNTIYF. Drawing the rest from reference TRBV19 and TRBJ1-3, the complete variable domain is DGGITQSPKYLFRKEGQNVTLSCEQNLNHDAMYWYRQDPGQGLRLIYYSQIVNDFQKGDIAEGYSVSREKKESFPLTVTSAQKNPTAFYLCASSISIDRNSGNTIYFGEGSWLTVV.

The rearrangement joins TRBV29-1 to TRBJ2-7; 8 bases match TRBD2. CDR1 and CDR2 from the germline V gene are SQVTM and ANQGSEA. There are 13 residues in the CDR3. The V segment lost 4 bases and the J segment 7 bases; nucleotides outside the gene matches: 9. The CDR3 region has the DNA TGCAGCGTTGTACTCATAGCGGGGTGGGAGCAGTACTTC. Encoded protein: CSVVLIAGWEQYF.

V gene TRBV7-9 combines with J gene TRBJ1-2; D gene uncertain. CDR1 and CDR2 (germline): SEHNR, FQNEAQ (reference sequence). This CDR3 has 13 residues. The V and J ends lost 1 base and 7 bases respectively, with 10 bases between them. This CDR3 reads CASSLDSHIGYTF. Here the CDR3 DNA reads TGTGCCAGCAGCTTAGACAGTCATATTGGCTACACCTTC.